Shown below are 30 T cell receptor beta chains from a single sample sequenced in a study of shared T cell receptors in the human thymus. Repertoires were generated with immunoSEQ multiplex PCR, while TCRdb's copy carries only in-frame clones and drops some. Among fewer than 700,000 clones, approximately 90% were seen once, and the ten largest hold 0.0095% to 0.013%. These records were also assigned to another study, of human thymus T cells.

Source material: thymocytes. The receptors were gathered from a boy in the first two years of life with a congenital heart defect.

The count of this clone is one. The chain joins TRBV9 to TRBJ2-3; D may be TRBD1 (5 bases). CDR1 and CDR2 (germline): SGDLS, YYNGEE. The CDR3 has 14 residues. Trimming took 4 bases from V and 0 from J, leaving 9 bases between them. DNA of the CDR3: TGTGCCAGCAGCCCCCGACAGAGCACAGATACGCAGTATTTT. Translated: CASSPRQSTDTQYF.

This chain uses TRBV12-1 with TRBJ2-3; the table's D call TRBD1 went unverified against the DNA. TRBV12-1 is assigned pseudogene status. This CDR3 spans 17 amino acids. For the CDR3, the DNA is TGTGCCAGCAGCTTTGCGCTAGGACAGGGGTTCACAGATACGCAGTATTTT. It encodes CASSFALGQGFTDTQYF.

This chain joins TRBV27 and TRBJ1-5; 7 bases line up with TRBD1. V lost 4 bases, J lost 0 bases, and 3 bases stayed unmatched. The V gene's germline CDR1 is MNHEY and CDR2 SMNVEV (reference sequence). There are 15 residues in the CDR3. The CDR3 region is CASSWTGSSNQPQHF. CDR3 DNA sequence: TGTGCCAGCAGTTGGACAGGCTCTAGCAATCAGCCCCAGCATTTT.

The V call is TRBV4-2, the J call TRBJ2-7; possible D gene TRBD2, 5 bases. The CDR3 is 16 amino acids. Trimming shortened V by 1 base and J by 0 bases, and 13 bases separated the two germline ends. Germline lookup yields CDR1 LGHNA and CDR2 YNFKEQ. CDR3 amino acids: CASSQGGSVSSYEQYF. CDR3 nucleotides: TGTGCCAGCAGCCAAGGTGGTAGCGTTAGCTCCTACGAGCAGTACTTC.

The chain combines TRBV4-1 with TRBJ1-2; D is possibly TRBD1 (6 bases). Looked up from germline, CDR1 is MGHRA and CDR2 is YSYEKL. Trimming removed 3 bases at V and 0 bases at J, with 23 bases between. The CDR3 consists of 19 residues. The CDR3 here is CASSHPLGGREGANYGYTF. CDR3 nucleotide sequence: TGCGCCAGCAGCCATCCCCTTGGGGGACGGGAGGGGGCTAACTATGGCTACACCTTC.

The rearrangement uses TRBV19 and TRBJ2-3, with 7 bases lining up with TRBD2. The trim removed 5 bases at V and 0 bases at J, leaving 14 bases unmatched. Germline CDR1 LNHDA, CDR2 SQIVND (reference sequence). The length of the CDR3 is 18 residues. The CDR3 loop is CASSSQLAHPTSTDTQYF. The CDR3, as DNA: TGTGCCAGTAGTTCCCAACTAGCGCACCCCACTAGCACAGATACGCAGTATTTT.

The CDR3 DNA follows: TGCGCCAGCAGCTTTTCCGGGACTCCGGACACCGGGGAGCTGTTTTTT. Translation gives CASSFSGTPDTGELFF. The chain joins TRBV5-1 to TRBJ2-2, with D possibly matching TRBD2 (6 bases). V shed 2 bases and J shed 3 bases, with 14 bases lying between them. The CDR3 has 16 amino acids. From germline, CDR1 is SGHRS and CDR2 YFSETQ.

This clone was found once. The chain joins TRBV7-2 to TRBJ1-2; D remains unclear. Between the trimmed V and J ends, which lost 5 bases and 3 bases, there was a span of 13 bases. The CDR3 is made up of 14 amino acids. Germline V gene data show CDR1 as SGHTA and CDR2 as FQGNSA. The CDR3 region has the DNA TGTGCCAGCAGCACCCGCGGCAGAGACTATGGCTACACCTTC. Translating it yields CASSTRGRDYGYTF.

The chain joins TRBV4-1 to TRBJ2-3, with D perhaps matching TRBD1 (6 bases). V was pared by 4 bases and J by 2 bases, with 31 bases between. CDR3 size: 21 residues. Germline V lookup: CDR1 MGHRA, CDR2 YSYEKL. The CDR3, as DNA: TGCGCCAGCAGCCGCCCGATCCCGGGACAAGGCCGAATCGCCGCCACAGATACGCAGTATTTT. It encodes CASSRPIPGQGRIAATDTQYF.

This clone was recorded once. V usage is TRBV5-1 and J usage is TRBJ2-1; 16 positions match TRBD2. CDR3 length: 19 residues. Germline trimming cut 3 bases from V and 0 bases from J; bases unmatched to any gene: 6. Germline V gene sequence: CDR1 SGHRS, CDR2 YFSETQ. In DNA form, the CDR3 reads TGCGCCAGCAGCTCGGGACTAGCGGGAGGGCCGGGCTCCTACAATGAGCAGTTCTTC. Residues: CASSSGLAGGPGSYNEQFF.

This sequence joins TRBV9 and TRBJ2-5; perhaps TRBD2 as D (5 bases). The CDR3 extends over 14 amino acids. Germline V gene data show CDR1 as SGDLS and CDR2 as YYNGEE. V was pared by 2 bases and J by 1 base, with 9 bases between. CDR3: CASSVGLFQETQYF. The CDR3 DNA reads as TGTGCCAGCAGCGTTGGACTTTTCCAAGAGACCCAGTACTTC.

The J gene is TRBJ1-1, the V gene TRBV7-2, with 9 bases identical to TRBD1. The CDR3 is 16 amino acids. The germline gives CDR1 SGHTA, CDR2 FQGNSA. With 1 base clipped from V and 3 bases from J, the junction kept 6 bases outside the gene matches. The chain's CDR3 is CASSLVSQGAYTEAFF. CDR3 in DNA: TGTGCCAGCAGCTTAGTTTCACAGGGGGCGTACACTGAAGCTTTCTTT.

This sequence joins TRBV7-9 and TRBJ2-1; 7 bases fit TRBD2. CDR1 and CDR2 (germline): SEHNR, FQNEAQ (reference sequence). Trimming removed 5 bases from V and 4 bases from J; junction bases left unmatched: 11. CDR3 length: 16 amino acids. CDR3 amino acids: CASSPAREFSYNEQFF. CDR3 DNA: TGTGCCAGCAGCCCCGCGCGGGAGTTTTCGTACAATGAGCAGTTCTTC. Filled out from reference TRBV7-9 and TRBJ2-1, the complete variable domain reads DTGVSQNPRHKITKRGQNVTFRCDPISEHNRLYWYRQTLGQGPEFLTYFQNEAQLEKSRLLSDRFSAERPKGSFSTLEIQRTEQGDSAMYLCASSPAREFSYNEQFFGPGTRLTVL.

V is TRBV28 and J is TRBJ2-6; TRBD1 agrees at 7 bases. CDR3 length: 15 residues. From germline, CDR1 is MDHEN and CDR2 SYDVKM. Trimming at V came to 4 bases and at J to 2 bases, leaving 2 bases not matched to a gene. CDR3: CASSWDSAGANVLTF. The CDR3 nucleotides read TGTGCCAGCAGTTGGGACAGTGCTGGGGCCAACGTCCTGACTTTC. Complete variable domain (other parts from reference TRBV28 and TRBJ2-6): DVKVTQSSRYLVKRTGEKVFLECVQDMDHENMFWYRQDPGLGLRLIYFSYDVKMKEKGDIPEGYSVSREKKERFSLILESASTNQTSMYLCASSWDSAGANVLTFGAGSRLTVL.

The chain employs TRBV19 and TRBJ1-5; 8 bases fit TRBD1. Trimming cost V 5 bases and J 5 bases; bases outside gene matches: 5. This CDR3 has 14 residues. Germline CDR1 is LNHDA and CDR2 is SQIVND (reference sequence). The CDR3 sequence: CASSPAGQDQPQHF. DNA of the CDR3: TGTGCCAGTAGTCCTGCGGGACAGGATCAGCCCCAGCATTTT.

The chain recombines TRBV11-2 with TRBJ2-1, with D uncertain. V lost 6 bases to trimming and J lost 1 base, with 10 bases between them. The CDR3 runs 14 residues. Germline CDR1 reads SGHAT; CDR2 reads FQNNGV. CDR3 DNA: TGTGCCAGCAGACCCTACAGTTCCTACAATGAGCAGTTCTTC. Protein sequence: CASRPYSSYNEQFF.

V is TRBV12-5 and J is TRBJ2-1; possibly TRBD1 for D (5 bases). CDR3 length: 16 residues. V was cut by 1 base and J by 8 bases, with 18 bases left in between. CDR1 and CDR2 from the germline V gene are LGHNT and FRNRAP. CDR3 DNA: TGTGCTAGTGGTTTGGAGGGGCTAGTTGTAGGCCATGAGCAGTTCTTC. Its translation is CASGLEGLVVGHEQFF.

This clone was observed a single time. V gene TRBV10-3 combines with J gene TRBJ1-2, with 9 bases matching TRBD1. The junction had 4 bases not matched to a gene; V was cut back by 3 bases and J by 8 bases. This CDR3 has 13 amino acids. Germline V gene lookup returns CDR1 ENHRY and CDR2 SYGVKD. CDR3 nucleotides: TGTGCCATCAGTGAAAGGGACAGGGTGGGCTACACCTTC. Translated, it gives CAISERDRVGYTF.

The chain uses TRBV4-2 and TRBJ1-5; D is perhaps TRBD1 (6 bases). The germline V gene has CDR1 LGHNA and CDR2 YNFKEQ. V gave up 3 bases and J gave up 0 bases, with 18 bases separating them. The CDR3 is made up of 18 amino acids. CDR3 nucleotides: TGTGCCAGCAGCCATAATTTGGGCACAGGGCATAGCAATCAGCCCCAGCATTTT. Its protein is CASSHNLGTGHSNQPQHF.

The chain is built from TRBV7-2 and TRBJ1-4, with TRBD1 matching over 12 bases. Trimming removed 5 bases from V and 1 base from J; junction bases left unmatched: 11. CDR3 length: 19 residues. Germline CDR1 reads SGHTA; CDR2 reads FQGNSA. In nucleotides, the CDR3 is TGTGCCAGCAGCCAATTCGGGACAGGGGGCGCAGAAACTAATGAAAAACTGTTTTTT. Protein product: CASSQFGTGGAETNEKLFF.

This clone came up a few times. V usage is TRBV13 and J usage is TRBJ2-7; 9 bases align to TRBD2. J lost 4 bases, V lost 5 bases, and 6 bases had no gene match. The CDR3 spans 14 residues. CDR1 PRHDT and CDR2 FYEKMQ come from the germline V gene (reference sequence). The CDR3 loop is CASSTGLARYEQYF. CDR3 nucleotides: TGTGCCAGCAGCACGGGACTAGCCCGTTACGAGCAGTACTTC.

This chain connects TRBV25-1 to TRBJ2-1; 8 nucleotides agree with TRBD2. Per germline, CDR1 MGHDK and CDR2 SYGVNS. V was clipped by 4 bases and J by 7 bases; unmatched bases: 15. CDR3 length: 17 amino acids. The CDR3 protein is CASSATPGPSGGNEQFF. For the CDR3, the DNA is TGTGCCAGCAGTGCCACTCCGGGACCCAGCGGGGGAAATGAGCAGTTCTTC.

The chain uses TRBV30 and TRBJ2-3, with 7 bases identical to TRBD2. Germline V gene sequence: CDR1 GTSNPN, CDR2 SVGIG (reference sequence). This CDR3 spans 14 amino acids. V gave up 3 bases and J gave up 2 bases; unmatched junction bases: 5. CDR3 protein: CAWRGEGNTDTQYF. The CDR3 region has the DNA TGTGCCTGGAGGGGGGAGGGGAACACAGATACGCAGTATTTT.

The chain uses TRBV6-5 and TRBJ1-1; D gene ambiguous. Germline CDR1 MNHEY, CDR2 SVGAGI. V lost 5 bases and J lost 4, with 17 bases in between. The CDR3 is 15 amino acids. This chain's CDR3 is CASSPQWRGGTEAFF. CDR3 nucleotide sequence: TGTGCCAGCAGTCCACAGTGGCGGGGTGGCACTGAAGCTTTCTTT.

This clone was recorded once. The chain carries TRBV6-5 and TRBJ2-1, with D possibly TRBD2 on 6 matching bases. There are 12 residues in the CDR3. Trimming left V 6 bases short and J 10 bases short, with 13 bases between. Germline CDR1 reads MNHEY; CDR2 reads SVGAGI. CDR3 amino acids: CASSPRRDEQFF. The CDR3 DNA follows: TGTGCCAGCAGCCCCCGGCGGGACGAGCAGTTCTTC.

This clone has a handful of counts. CDR3 sequence reads: CASSLNSGTYEQYF. For the CDR3, the DNA is TGTGCCAGCAGCCTGAATAGCGGGACCTACGAGCAGTACTTC. V is TRBV11-1 and J is TRBJ2-7, with 8 nucleotides matching TRBD2. The length of the CDR3 is 14 residues. V lost 5 bases and J lost 2; bases outside the gene matches: 5. Per germline, CDR1 SGHAT and CDR2 FQDESV (reference sequence).

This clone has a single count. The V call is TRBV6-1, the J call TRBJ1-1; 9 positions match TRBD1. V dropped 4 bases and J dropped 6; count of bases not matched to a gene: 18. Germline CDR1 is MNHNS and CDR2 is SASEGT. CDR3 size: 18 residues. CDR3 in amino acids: CASSAQVGTGHASSEAFF. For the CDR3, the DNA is TGTGCCAGCAGTGCCCAAGTAGGGACAGGGCACGCGAGTTCTGAAGCTTTCTTT.

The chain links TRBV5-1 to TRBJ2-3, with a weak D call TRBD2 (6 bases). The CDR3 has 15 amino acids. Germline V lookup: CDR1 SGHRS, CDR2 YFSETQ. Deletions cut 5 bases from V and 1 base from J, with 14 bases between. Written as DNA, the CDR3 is TGCGCCAGCAGTGCCCGGGACTCGGGCACAGATACGCAGTATTTT. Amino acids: CASSARDSGTDTQYF.

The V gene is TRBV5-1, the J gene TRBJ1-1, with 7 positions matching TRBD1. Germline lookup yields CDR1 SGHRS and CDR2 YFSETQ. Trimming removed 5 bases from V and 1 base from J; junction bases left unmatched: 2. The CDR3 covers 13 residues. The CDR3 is CASRGTENTEAFF. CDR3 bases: TGCGCCAGCAGGGGGACAGAGAACACTGAAGCTTTCTTT.

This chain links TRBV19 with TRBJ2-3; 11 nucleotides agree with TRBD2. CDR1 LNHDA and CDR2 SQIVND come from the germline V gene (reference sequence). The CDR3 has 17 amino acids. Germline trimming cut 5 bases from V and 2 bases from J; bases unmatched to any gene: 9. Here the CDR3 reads CASSPYRLAGLTDTQYF. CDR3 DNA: TGTGCCAGTAGTCCCTACCGACTAGCGGGGCTCACAGATACGCAGTATTTT.